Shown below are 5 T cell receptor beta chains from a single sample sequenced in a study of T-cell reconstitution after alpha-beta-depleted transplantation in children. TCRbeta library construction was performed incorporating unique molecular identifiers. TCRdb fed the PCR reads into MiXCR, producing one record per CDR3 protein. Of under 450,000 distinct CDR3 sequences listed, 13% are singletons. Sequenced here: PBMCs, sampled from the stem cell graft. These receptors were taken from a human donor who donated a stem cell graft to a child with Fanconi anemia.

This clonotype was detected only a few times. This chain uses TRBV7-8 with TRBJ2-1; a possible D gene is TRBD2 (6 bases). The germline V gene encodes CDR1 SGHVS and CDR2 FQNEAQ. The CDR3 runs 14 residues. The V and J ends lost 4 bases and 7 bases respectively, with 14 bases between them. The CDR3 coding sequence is TGTGCCAGCAGCTCCCTGGGCGGGGTAAATGAGCAGTTCTTC. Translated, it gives CASSSLGGVNEQFF. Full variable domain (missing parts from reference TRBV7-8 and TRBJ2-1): GAGVSQSPRYKVAKRGQDVALRCDPISGHVSLFWYQQALGQGPEFLTYFQNEAQLDKSGLPSDRFFAERPEGSVSTLKIQRTQQEDSAVYLCASSSLGGVNEQFFGPGTRLTVL.

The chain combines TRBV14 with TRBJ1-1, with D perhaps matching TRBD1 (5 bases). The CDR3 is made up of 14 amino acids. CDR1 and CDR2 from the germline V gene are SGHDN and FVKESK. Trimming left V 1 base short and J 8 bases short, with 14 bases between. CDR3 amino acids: CASSQGGVLTEAFF. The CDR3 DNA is TGTGCCAGCAGCCAAGGAGGGGTGTTGACCGAAGCTTTCTTT.

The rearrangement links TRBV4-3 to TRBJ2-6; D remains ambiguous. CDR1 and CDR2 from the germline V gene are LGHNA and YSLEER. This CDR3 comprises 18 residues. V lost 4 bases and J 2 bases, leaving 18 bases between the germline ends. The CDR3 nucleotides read TGCGCCAGCAGCCTAGAATGGGAATCATTTGCTGGGGCCAACGTCCTGACTTTC. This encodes CASSLEWESFAGANVLTF.

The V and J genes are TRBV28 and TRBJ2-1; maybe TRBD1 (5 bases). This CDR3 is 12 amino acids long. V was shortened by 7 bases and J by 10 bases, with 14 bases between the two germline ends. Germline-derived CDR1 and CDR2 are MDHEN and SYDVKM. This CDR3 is CASNLAWGEQFF. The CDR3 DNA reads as TGTGCCAGCAATCTCGCTTGGGGCGAGCAGTTCTTC.

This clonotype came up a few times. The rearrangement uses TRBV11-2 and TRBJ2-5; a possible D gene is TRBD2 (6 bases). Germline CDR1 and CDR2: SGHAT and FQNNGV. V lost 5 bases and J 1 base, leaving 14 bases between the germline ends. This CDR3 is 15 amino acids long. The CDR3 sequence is CASSPRDSGQETQYF. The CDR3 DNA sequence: TGTGCCAGCAGCCCCCGTGATAGCGGCCAAGAGACCCAGTACTTC. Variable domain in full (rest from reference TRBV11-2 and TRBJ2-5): EAGVAQSPRYKIIEKRQSVAFWCNPISGHATLYWYQQILGQGPKLLIQFQNNGVVDDSQLPKDRFSAERLKGVDSTLKIQPAKLEDSAVYLCASSPRDSGQETQYFGPGTRLLVL.